This entry features one T cell receptor (beta chain) sequence. These data are taken from a study of blood T cell repertoires in COVID-19. Looking at the study overall: T cells, B-cell-depleted T cells, or PBMCs supplied cDNA or gDNA.

The CDR3 is made up of 14 amino acids. Trimming removed 3 bases from V and 8 bases from J; junction bases left unmatched: 7. Germline V gene data show CDR1 as SQVTM and CDR2 as ANQGSEA. Original processing methods: How many nucleated cells were present was estimated from reference gene primer amplification. Using immunoSEQ multiplex PCR, the repertoire was profiled, and TCRdb retains in-frame clones only, with some absent. That table supplies the V and J calls and clone size; D and trimming were determined from the DNA. The data show under 400,000 clones, with roughly 88% seen just once and roughly 2.8% held by the top ten.

The rearrangement links TRBV29-1 to TRBJ1-4; 9 nucleotides align to TRBD1. This sequence was found in a woman aged 25 to 45 with COVID-19, enrolled during active disease. Sequencing used peripheral blood. This CDR3 reads CSVEVTGGGEKLFF. The CDR3 nucleotides read TGCAGCGTTGAGGTGACAGGGGGTGGAGAAAAACTGTTTTTT. Using reference TRBV29-1 and TRBJ1-4 for the parts outside the CDR3, the full variable domain is SAVISQKPSRDICQRGTSLTIQCQVDSQVTMMFWYRQQPGQSLTLIATANQGSEATYESGFVIDKFPISRPNLTFSTLTVSNMSPEDSSIYLCSVEVTGGGEKLFFGSGTQLSVL.